The TCR beta chain under discussion was sequenced for a study of graft-versus-host responses after intestinal transplantation. About the study: Recipients obtained multivisceral, liver-intestinal, or isolated intestinal transplants. All of the recipients had induction that used anti-thymocyte globulin, then tacrolimus and steroids for approximately 3 years. Whole-study results and caveats: Some GvH clones were seen earlier in gut or blood, suggesting intestinal origin.

Intraepithelial plus lamina propria lymphocytes were released by processing graft tissue. The CDR3 length is 13 residues. The germline V gene encodes CDR1 MNHEY and CDR2 SVGAGI. V lost 2 bases, J lost 6 bases, and 5 bases lay in between. Points on this clone: Its antigen is undetermined.

TCRdb keeps only in-frame clones here, not all; method: immunoSEQ multiplex PCR. The sample contains approximately 15,000 clones, 80% of which appear only once. The source of this sequence is a human patient who received an intestinal transplant, so some T cells may come from the graft donor. This specimen consisted of ileum tissue, obtained 104 days after intestinal transplant. V and J are TRBV6-5 and TRBJ1-6; D unresolved. The CDR3 spells CASSYPGNSPLHF. Written as DNA, the CDR3 is TGTGCCAGCAGTTACCCTGGTAATTCACCCCTCCACTTT.